Listed below are T cell receptor beta chains from one sample, sequenced in a study of blood T cells in healthy people across ages. MiXCR, run by TCRdb on the 5' RACE reads, gives a single entry per CDR3 protein. The sample holds around 2 million distinct CDR3 sequences, 35% to 50% seen once. Sequenced input: blood. These receptors originate from a human donor in good health. Each CDR3 is given with its conserved first and last residue. Each record gives: V gene, J gene, CDR3 length, CDR3 protein.

v_gene: TRBV20-1; j_gene: TRBJ2-3; len: 14; CDR3aa: CSASQRLGSDTQYF
v_gene: TRBV5-5; j_gene: -; len: 13; CDR3aa: CASSFSGLDEQYF
v_gene: TRBV2; j_gene: TRBJ2-1; len: 16; CDR3aa: CASTPEPGQVNNEQFF
v_gene: TRBV12-3/TRBV12-4; j_gene: TRBJ2-7; len: 16; CDR3aa: CASSTRTSGLRKIQYF
v_gene: TRBV5-1; j_gene: TRBJ2-5; len: 16; CDR3aa: CASSHPPGQGTETQYF
v_gene: TRBV18; j_gene: TRBJ1-1; len: 15; CDR3aa: CASSPGPRRDTEAFF
v_gene: TRBV6-2/TRBV6-3; j_gene: TRBJ1-5; len: 13; CDR3aa: CASSSQILVPQHF
v_gene: TRBV10-3; j_gene: TRBJ2-2; len: 11; CDR3aa: CAITLAGELFF
v_gene: TRBV27; j_gene: TRBJ2-5; len: 16; CDR3aa: CASRLAGPPGFETQYF
v_gene: TRBV6-5; j_gene: TRBJ2-7; len: 13; CDR3aa: CASSYVGAYEQYF
v_gene: TRBV7-2; j_gene: TRBJ1-2; len: 15; CDR3aa: CASSLPGQGADGYTF
v_gene: TRBV15; j_gene: TRBJ1-6; len: 15; CDR3aa: CATSRDRIANSPLHF
v_gene: TRBV25-1; j_gene: TRBJ1-2; len: 12; CDR3aa: CASSEYRFGYTF
v_gene: TRBV6-2/TRBV6-3; j_gene: TRBJ1-5; len: 14; CDR3aa: CASGTDYSNQPQHF
v_gene: TRBV7-9; j_gene: TRBJ2-5; len: 15; CDR3aa: CASSSTFDGWETQYF
v_gene: TRBV7-8; j_gene: TRBJ2-1; len: 18; CDR3aa: CASSMGPAGGNPYNEQFF
v_gene: TRBV9; j_gene: TRBJ2-2; len: 16; CDR3aa: CASSDLAPTNTGELFF
v_gene: TRBV5-1; j_gene: TRBJ2-5; len: 16; CDR3aa: CASSRTSGDLQETQYF
v_gene: TRBV12-3/TRBV12-4; j_gene: TRBJ1-6; len: 13; CDR3aa: CASSSGQGAPLHF
v_gene: TRBV7-9; j_gene: TRBJ2-6; len: 16; CDR3aa: CASSLTLGSGANVLTF
v_gene: TRBV20-1; j_gene: TRBJ2-5; len: 14; CDR3aa: CSANLLEGFETQYF
v_gene: TRBV29-1; j_gene: TRBJ2-1; len: 15; CDR3aa: CSVYRGRGFSDEQFF
v_gene: TRBV5-1; j_gene: TRBJ2-1; len: 14; CDR3aa: CASRPRGDNNEQFF
v_gene: TRBV7-9; j_gene: TRBJ1-4; len: 13; CDR3aa: CASSSNRGEKLFF
v_gene: TRBV2; j_gene: TRBJ2-5; len: 15; CDR3aa: CASYMGGLIQETQYF
v_gene: TRBV7-9; j_gene: TRBJ2-5; len: 13; CDR3aa: CASSLGVAGTQYF
v_gene: TRBV7-9; j_gene: TRBJ1-1; len: 14; CDR3aa: CASSLRQVGTEAFF
v_gene: TRBV20-1; j_gene: TRBJ2-7; len: 15; CDR3aa: CSARAPPGGYYEQYF
v_gene: TRBV12-3/TRBV12-4; j_gene: TRBJ2-5; len: 18; CDR3aa: CASSSRPPDRASQETQYF
v_gene: TRBV6-2/TRBV6-3; j_gene: TRBJ2-5; len: 16; CDR3aa: CASRTKAGGHQETQYF
v_gene: TRBV6-2/TRBV6-3; j_gene: TRBJ2-2; len: 15; CDR3aa: CASRHGDRSTGELFF
v_gene: TRBV29-1; j_gene: TRBJ2-5; len: 14; CDR3aa: CSVDGGTGLETQYF
v_gene: TRBV18; j_gene: TRBJ1-1; len: 13; CDR3aa: CASSPVGRAEAFF
v_gene: TRBV3-1; j_gene: TRBJ1-2; len: 15; CDR3aa: CASSQWAAVNYGYTF
v_gene: TRBV29-1; j_gene: TRBJ2-3; len: 15; CDR3aa: CSIEKTGTGTDTQYF
v_gene: TRBV4-3; j_gene: TRBJ2-1; len: 16; CDR3aa: CASSQVVGGFYNEQFF
v_gene: TRBV7-2; j_gene: TRBJ1-6; len: 17; CDR3aa: CASSAPVGGRYISPLHF
v_gene: TRBV6-2/TRBV6-3; j_gene: TRBJ1-1; len: 14; CDR3aa: CASSYSGRNTGAFF
v_gene: TRBV6-1; j_gene: TRBJ1-4; len: 14; CDR3aa: CASSEVQGEEKLFF
v_gene: TRBV4-3; j_gene: TRBJ2-5; len: 16; CDR3aa: CASSQESAQPQETQYF
v_gene: TRBV10-3; j_gene: TRBJ1-2; len: 12; CDR3aa: CATYGRDRPPTF
v_gene: TRBV9; j_gene: TRBJ2-3; len: 13; CDR3aa: CASSACLWDTQYF
v_gene: TRBV12-3/TRBV12-4; j_gene: TRBJ2-4; len: 16; CDR3aa: CASSLTFRESYNEQYF
v_gene: TRBV9; j_gene: TRBJ1-2; len: 16; CDR3aa: CASSARTGGQNYGYTF
v_gene: TRBV2; j_gene: TRBJ2-3; len: 14; CDR3aa: CASNRGRGTDTQYF
v_gene: TRBV29-1; j_gene: TRBJ2-5; len: 12; CDR3aa: CSAYERPGTQYF
v_gene: TRBV20-1; j_gene: TRBJ2-1; len: 15; CDR3aa: CSANGLEDPYNEQFF
v_gene: TRBV27; j_gene: TRBJ2-7; len: 16; CDR3aa: CASFPWGQGGPYEQYF
v_gene: TRBV3-1; j_gene: TRBJ1-1; len: 14; CDR3aa: CASSQDSAYTEAFF
v_gene: TRBV12-3/TRBV12-4; j_gene: TRBJ2-2; len: 15; CDR3aa: CASSFRLLNTGELFF
v_gene: TRBV29-1; j_gene: TRBJ1-1; len: 13; CDR3aa: CSVDKVGWAEAFF
v_gene: TRBV7-2; j_gene: TRBJ2-1; len: 18; CDR3aa: CASSLAVGSGGPWNEQFF
v_gene: TRBV4-3; j_gene: TRBJ1-5; len: 13; CDR3aa: CASSEDPDQPQHF
v_gene: TRBV10-3; j_gene: TRBJ2-7; len: 17; CDR3aa: CAISETSGGEGFHEQYF